This T cell receptor (beta chain) was identified during a study of blood T cells in healthy people across ages. Study-level information: When template switching was applied, about one barcoded beta molecule was captured per two T cells.

Study-wide results and limits: Naive and antigen-experienced cells were not separated, limiting conclusive comparison. It was the long-lived donors that had more naive CD4+ cells and higher diversity than aged donors. A roughly linear fall in TCR beta diversity per million T cells was seen with increasing age.

Details on this clonotype: Its antigen remains unknown.

Germline V gene data show CDR1 as SGHTA and CDR2 as FQGNSA. Trimming took off 4 bases at V and 2 bases at J, with 6 bases between the two ends. The CDR3 runs to 12 residues. Using a J-beta primer mix together with a sample-barcoded 5' primer, a second PCR was run for about 6 to 12 cycles. One entry per CDR3 protein, called by TCRdb with MiXCR from the 5' RACE reads. Here the sample spans about 1,400,000 distinct CDR3 sequences, approximately 38% being singletons. This TCR was recovered from a woman aged 18-35 years in good health. The chain joins TRBV7-2 to TRBJ2-7, with no clear D. Sequencing was carried out using blood. The CDR3 spells CASSYTAYEQYF. CDR3 nucleotides: TGTGCCAGCAGCTATACAGCCTACGAGCAGTACTTC.